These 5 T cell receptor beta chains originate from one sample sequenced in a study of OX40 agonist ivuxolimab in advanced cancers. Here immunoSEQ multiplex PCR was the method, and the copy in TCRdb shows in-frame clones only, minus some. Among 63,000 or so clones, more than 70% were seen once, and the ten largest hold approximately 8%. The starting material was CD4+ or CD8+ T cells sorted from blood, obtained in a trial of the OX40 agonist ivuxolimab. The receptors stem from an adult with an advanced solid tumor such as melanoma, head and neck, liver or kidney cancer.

CDR3 sequence: CASSDSRGDQPQHF. DNA of the CDR3: TGTGCCAGCAGTGACTCGAGAGGGGATCAGCCCCAGCATTTT. The chain has TRBV6-4 and TRBJ1-5; perhaps TRBD1 as D (5 bases). Trimming cost V 0 bases and J 5 bases, with 8 bases left between them. The V gene's germline CDR1 is MRHNA and CDR2 SNTAGT. The CDR3 is 14 residues long.

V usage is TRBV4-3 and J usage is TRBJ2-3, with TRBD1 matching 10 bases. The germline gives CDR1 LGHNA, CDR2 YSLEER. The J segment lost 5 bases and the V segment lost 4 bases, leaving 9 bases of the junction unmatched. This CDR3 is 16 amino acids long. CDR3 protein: CASSRGQGVFRDTQYF. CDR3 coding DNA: TGCGCCAGCAGCCGAGGACAGGGGGTTTTCCGAGATACGCAGTATTTT.

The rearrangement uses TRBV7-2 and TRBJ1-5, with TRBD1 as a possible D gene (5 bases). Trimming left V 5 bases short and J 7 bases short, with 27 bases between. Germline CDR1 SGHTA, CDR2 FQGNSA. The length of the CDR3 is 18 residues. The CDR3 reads CASSRSFPDSWREQPQHF. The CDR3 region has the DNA TGTGCCAGCAGCCGGAGCTTCCCTGACAGTTGGAGAGAGCAGCCCCAGCATTTT.

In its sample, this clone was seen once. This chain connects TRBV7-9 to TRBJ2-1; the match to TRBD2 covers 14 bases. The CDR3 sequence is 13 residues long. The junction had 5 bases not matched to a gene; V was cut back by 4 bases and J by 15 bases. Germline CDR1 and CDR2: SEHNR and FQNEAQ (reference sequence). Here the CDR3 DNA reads TGTGCCAGCAGCTCGGGACTAGCGGGGGCCCGGTTCTTC. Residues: CASSSGLAGARFF.

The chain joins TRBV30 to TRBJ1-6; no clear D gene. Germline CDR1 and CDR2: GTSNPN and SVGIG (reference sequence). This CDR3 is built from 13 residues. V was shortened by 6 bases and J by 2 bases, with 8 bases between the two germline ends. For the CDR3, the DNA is TGTGCCTGTGAGGGAACCTATAATTCACCCCTCCACTTT. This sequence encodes CACEGTYNSPLHF.